Listed here are 32 T cell receptor beta chains from one sample, sequenced in a study of T cells after yellow fever vaccination. One entry per CDR3 protein results from TCRdb running MiXCR on the 5' RACE reads. The sample contains hundreds of thousands of distinct CDR3 sequences, over 8% of which appear only once. The specimen was PBMCs, collected on the day of the first yellow fever vaccination. The receptors here all came from a man between 18 and 35 years old who received the YFV17D yellow fever vaccine.

This chain uses TRBV29-1 with TRBJ2-5; TRBD1 agrees at 7 bases. V gave up 2 bases and J gave up 1 base; unmatched junction bases: 7. The V gene's germline CDR1 is SQVTM and CDR2 ANQGSEA. This CDR3 is built from 15 residues. The CDR3 DNA is TGCAGCGTTGAACCCCTCCGACAGGGCCAAGAGACCCAGTACTTC. Translation: CSVEPLRQGQETQYF.

There are a few counts of this clonotype. This chain connects TRBV2 to TRBJ2-3; D is possibly TRBD2 (7 bases). This CDR3 contains 13 residues. Germline lookup yields CDR1 SNHLY and CDR2 FYNNEI. The V end lost 8 bases, the J end lost 4 bases, and 13 bases lay between the germline ends. Here the CDR3 reads CASGGAPPDTQYF. The CDR3 DNA reads TGTGCCAGCGGGGGGGCCCCCCCAGATACGCAGTATTTT.

This chain joins TRBV11-2 and TRBJ1-3; unclear D gene. Germline CDR1 SGHAT, CDR2 FQNNGV. This CDR3 comprises 14 residues. The ends were cut back, 4 bases at V and 4 bases at J, with 11 bases in the middle. This chain's CDR3 is CASSSSLRGNTIYF. CDR3 coding DNA: TGTGCCAGCAGCTCAAGTCTGCGCGGAAACACCATATATTTT.

This clonotype was recorded a few times. The chain recombines TRBV14 with TRBJ1-1; D ambiguous. The CDR3 loop spans 12 amino acids. Looked up from germline, CDR1 is SGHDN and CDR2 is FVKESK. V was clipped by 4 bases and J by 7 bases, with 10 bases between them. The DNA for the CDR3 is TGTGCCAGCAGCCCAGGCCTCTTTGAAGCTTTCTTT. It is translated as CASSPGLFEAFF.

This clonotype was counted a few times. This chain connects TRBV7-2 to TRBJ2-1; 9 bases line up with TRBD2. The trim removed 5 bases at V and 13 bases at J, leaving 9 bases unmatched. Per the germline V gene, CDR1 is SGHTA and CDR2 is FQGNSA. The CDR3 contains 13 residues. CDR3 sequence: CASSPHSGGPQFF. In nucleotides, the CDR3 is TGTGCCAGCAGCCCGCATAGCGGGGGACCACAGTTCTTC.

This chain links TRBV6-5 with TRBJ2-7, with 10 bases aligning to TRBD1. CDR1 MNHEY and CDR2 SVGAGI come from the germline V gene. Trimming took 0 bases from V and 6 from J; bases not matched to a gene: 11. The CDR3 spans 17 residues. Here the CDR3 reads CASSYSRTGGIYFEQYF. In DNA, the CDR3 is TGTGCCAGCAGTTACTCACGGACAGGGGGAATATATTTCGAGCAGTACTTC.

The table lists this clonotype with a few counts. The chain uses TRBV5-1 and TRBJ1-4; tentatively, D is TRBD1 (6 bases). Germline V gives CDR1 SGHRS, CDR2 YFSETQ. V was clipped by 2 bases and J by 7 bases, with 12 bases between them. The CDR3 is 14 amino acids. This CDR3 is CASSLAGDSEKLFF. For the CDR3, the DNA is TGCGCCAGCAGCTTAGCAGGGGATTCTGAAAAACTGTTTTTT.

The gene calls are TRBV20-1 and TRBJ2-7; TRBD1 might be the D (6 bases). The CDR3 covers 12 residues. Germline CDR1 DFQATT, CDR2 SNEGSKA (reference sequence). Trimming left V 5 bases short and J 4 bases short, with 12 bases between. CDR3 DNA sequence: TGCAGTGCTGCGAGGGGGTTGTACGAGCAGTACTTC. This encodes CSAARGLYEQYF.

Only a few counts were recorded for this clonotype. The genes are TRBV29-1 and TRBJ1-1; no firm D call. The CDR3 contains 10 residues. The germline V gene has CDR1 SQVTM and CDR2 ANQGSEA. V lost 4 bases and J 5 bases, leaving 5 bases between the germline ends. CDR3: CSVAGTEAFF. The CDR3 DNA is TGCAGCGTTGCCGGAACTGAAGCTTTCTTT.

This chain uses TRBV6-5 with TRBJ1-1, with D perhaps matching TRBD1 (6 bases). CDR3 length equals 14 residues. The V end lost 6 bases, the J end lost 1 base, and 12 bases lay between the germline ends. CDR1 is MNHEY and CDR2 is SVGAGI in the germline V gene. This CDR3 is CASRTQGGNTEAFF. The CDR3 coding sequence is TGTGCCAGCAGGACACAGGGAGGGAACACTGAAGCTTTCTTT.

In its sample, this clonotype was seen a few times. This chain joins TRBV6-1 and TRBJ2-7; 13 positions match TRBD2. Germline-derived CDR1 and CDR2 are MNHNS and SASEGT. This CDR3 spans 16 amino acids. V lost 3 bases to trimming and J lost 2 bases; unmatched junction nucleotides: 4. Here the CDR3 reads CASSEIGLAGAYEQYF. CDR3 nucleotides: TGTGCCAGCAGTGAGATCGGACTAGCGGGGGCCTACGAGCAGTACTTC.

This clonotype was detected many times. The CDR3 DNA reads TGCAGTGCTAGTTGGAGCTCCTACAATGAGCAGTTCTTC. It specifies CSASWSSYNEQFF. The rearrangement joins TRBV20-1 to TRBJ2-1; D gene unclear. Trimming removed 3 bases at V and 0 bases at J, with 6 bases between. This CDR3 has 13 amino acids. The germline V gene has CDR1 DFQATT and CDR2 SNEGSKA (reference sequence).

This clonotype came up a few times. J is TRBJ1-5 and V is TRBV4-1; D remains ambiguous. Germline V gives CDR1 MGHRA, CDR2 YSYEKL. The CDR3 has 15 residues. V was clipped by 3 bases and J by 1 base, with 10 bases between them. CDR3 nucleotides: TGCGCCAGCAGCCACAGAAGTGGGAGCAATCAGCCCCAGCATTTT. Translation gives CASSHRSGSNQPQHF.

Only a few counts were recorded for this clonotype. V is TRBV5-4 and J is TRBJ2-1; 7 bases fit TRBD2. CDR1 is SGHNT, CDR2 YYREEE, per germline (reference sequence). Germline trimming cut 3 bases from V and 7 bases from J; bases unmatched to any gene: 10. This CDR3 has 15 amino acids. CDR3 coding DNA: TGTGCCAGCAGCTACGGCGGGGGAACGGGTAATGAGCAGTTCTTC. The encoded protein is CASSYGGGTGNEQFF. Variable domain in full (rest from reference TRBV5-4 and TRBJ2-1): ETGVTQSPTHLIKTRGQQVTLRCSSQSGHNTVSWYQQALGQGPQFIFQYYREEENGRGNFPPRFSGLQFPNYSSELNVNALELDDSALYLCASSYGGGTGNEQFFGPGTRLTVL.

In this sample, this clonotype turned up many times. The rearrangement joins TRBV12-3 or TRBV12-4 to TRBJ1-2, with D possibly matching TRBD1 (5 bases). V was pared by 4 bases and J by 7 bases, with 7 bases between. The CDR3 is made up of 11 amino acids. CDR3 protein: CASSSGSGYTF. CDR3 nucleotides: TGTGCCAGCAGTTCAGGGAGTGGCTACACCTTC.

This chain joins TRBV7-2 and TRBJ2-7; TRBD2 might be the D (5 bases). The CDR3 is 15 residues long. The germline V gene encodes CDR1 SGHTA and CDR2 FQGNSA. Trimming removed 1 base from V and 4 bases from J, with 14 bases in between. The CDR3 DNA reads as TGTGCCAGCAGCTTAGGAGGTACGGAGGCTTACGAGCAGTACGTC. Translating gives CASSLGGTEAYEQYV.

CDR3 sequence: CATSRGSGGSTDTQYF. CDR3 DNA: TGTGCCACCAGCAGAGGGAGCGGGGGGAGCACAGATACGCAGTATTTT. The chain is built from TRBV15 and TRBJ2-3; 9 bases align to TRBD2. The V gene's germline CDR1 is LNHNV and CDR2 YYDKDF (reference sequence). This CDR3 is built from 16 residues. V shed 1 base, J shed 0 bases, and the junction held 2 bases outside the gene matches.

This clonotype was seen a handful of times. The chain uses TRBV4-1 and TRBJ1-1; D may be TRBD1 (5 bases). The V gene's germline CDR1 is MGHRA and CDR2 YSYEKL. This CDR3 is built from 15 residues. V gave up 1 base and J gave up 4 bases, with 13 bases separating them. The CDR3 loop reads CASSQVEGLVTEAFF. The CDR3 DNA reads as TGCGCCAGCAGCCAAGTGGAGGGGCTGGTCACTGAAGCTTTCTTT.

This clonotype was counted between two and nine times. J is TRBJ1-2 and V is TRBV5-1, with 7 nucleotides matching TRBD1. This CDR3 is 18 amino acids long. Trimming took 0 bases from V and 4 from J; bases not matched to a gene: 15. CDR1 and CDR2 (germline): SGHRS, YFSETQ. This CDR3 is CASSLASPGQVVGYGYTF. The CDR3 DNA sequence: TGCGCCAGCAGCTTGGCTTCCCCCGGACAGGTCGTCGGCTATGGCTACACCTTC. The whole variable domain, remainder taken from reference TRBV5-1 and TRBJ1-2, is KAGVTQTPRYLIKTRGQQVTLSCSPISGHRSVSWYQQTPGQGLQFLFEYFSETQRNKGNFPGRFSGRQFSNSRSEMNVSTLELGDSALYLCASSLASPGQVVGYGYTFGSGTRLTVV.

This clonotype showed up just a few times. This CDR3 is CASSSGIQETQYF. The CDR3 DNA reads TGCGCCAGCAGCTCCGGGATCCAAGAGACCCAGTACTTC. This chain connects TRBV5-1 to TRBJ2-5; D is possibly TRBD2 (5 bases). Germline CDR1 SGHRS, CDR2 YFSETQ. Deletions cut 3 bases from V and 1 base from J, with 7 bases between. The CDR3 covers 13 residues.

This clonotype was picked up many times. The rearrangement links TRBV5-1 to TRBJ2-2; D is unresolved. V was clipped by 4 bases and J by 0 bases, with 10 bases between them. CDR1 is SGHRS, CDR2 YFSETQ, per germline. The CDR3 loop spans 15 amino acids. DNA of the CDR3: TGCGCCAGCAGCCTGATGACATCGAACACCGGGGAGCTGTTTTTT. This gives the protein CASSLMTSNTGELFF.

The rearrangement links TRBV2 to TRBJ2-2; the D is unclear. Deletions cut 1 base from V and 6 bases from J, with 6 bases between. The CDR3 covers 13 residues. In germline, CDR1 is SNHLY, CDR2 FYNNEI. The CDR3 DNA is TGTGCCAGCAGTGAAGAAGGGTCCGGGGAGCTGTTTTTT. This translates into CASSEEGSGELFF.

This clonotype was found many times. The genes are TRBV4-2 and TRBJ2-3; the D gene is possibly TRBD2 (6 bases). Germline assignment: CDR1 LGHNA and CDR2 YNFKEQ. The CDR3 totals 16 residues. V lost 6 bases and J lost 0, with 16 bases in between. The CDR3 nucleotides are TGTGCCAGCAGTCAAAACGCCGGGAGTAGCACAGATACGCAGTATTTT. Its translation is CASSQNAGSSTDTQYF.

This clonotype was found a few times. This sequence joins TRBV4-3 and TRBJ2-1; TRBD2 agrees at 9 bases. The CDR3 covers 16 residues. Per germline, CDR1 LGHNA and CDR2 YSLEER. With 0 bases clipped from V and 3 bases from J, the junction kept 3 bases outside the gene matches. In nucleotides, the CDR3 is TGCGCCAGCAGCCAAGACGGCGGGGGGGTCTACAATGAGCAGTTCTTC. It encodes CASSQDGGGVYNEQFF.

This chain links TRBV14 with TRBJ2-5; a possible D gene is TRBD1 (5 bases). Trimming cost V 2 bases and J 5 bases, with 21 bases left between them. CDR3 size: 17 residues. CDR1 is SGHDN, CDR2 FVKESK, per germline. CDR3 DNA: TGTGCCAGCAGCCAAATCCCAGGCAGGGCCCGGCCGGAGACCCAGTACTTC. This gives the protein CASSQIPGRARPETQYF.

This clonotype was seen a few times. The V and J genes are TRBV5-4 and TRBJ1-2; 8 bases fit TRBD1. Germline trimming cut 0 bases from V and 7 bases from J; bases unmatched to any gene: 8. The CDR3 loop spans 15 amino acids. CDR1 is SGHNT and CDR2 is YYREEE in the germline V gene (reference sequence). The CDR3 nucleotides read TGTGCCAGCAGCTTGGCAGGGGGCGCATCGGGTGGCTACACCTTC. Protein: CASSLAGGASGGYTF.

The J gene is TRBJ2-7, the V gene TRBV14; no definite D call. CDR3 size: 17 residues. The V gene lost 1 base and the J gene lost 0 bases, with 16 bases spanning the gap. The germline V gene encodes CDR1 SGHDN and CDR2 FVKESK. DNA of the CDR3: TGTGCCAGCAGCCAAGTACCAAGTTCCCTTAGCTCCTACGAGCAGTACTTC. Amino acid sequence: CASSQVPSSLSSYEQYF.

A few counts support this clonotype. J is TRBJ1-4 and V is TRBV6-1, with 7 nucleotides matching TRBD1. Germline CDR1 MNHNS, CDR2 SASEGT. The CDR3 extends over 16 amino acids. J gave up 5 bases and V 2 bases, and 8 bases lay outside the gene matches. Written as DNA, the CDR3 is TGTGCCAGCAGTGAAATCCCAAGGGGGCCGAATGAAAAACTGTTTTTT. Protein sequence: CASSEIPRGPNEKLFF.

The chain links TRBV12-3 or TRBV12-4 to TRBJ2-7; either TRBD1 or TRBD2 may supply D (5 bases each). Deletions cut 2 bases from V and 3 bases from J, with 8 bases between. This CDR3 has 13 residues. The CDR3 coding sequence is TGTGCCAGCAGTTTAATGGGGGACTACGAGCAGTACTTC. The encoded protein is CASSLMGDYEQYF.

The sample holds a few counts of this clonotype. DNA for the CDR3: TGTGCCAGCAGGGACAGGAGATACTACGAGCAGTACGTC. Its translation is CASRDRRYYEQYV. This rearrangement joins TRBV4-2 to TRBJ2-7; 7 bases match TRBD1. This CDR3 region has 13 residues. The germline V gene has CDR1 LGHNA and CDR2 YNFKEQ. The V segment lost 6 bases and the J segment 3 bases; nucleotides outside the gene matches: 5.

This clonotype was counted ten times or more. CDR3 sequence: CASSSTGNYGYTF. The CDR3 DNA reads TGTGCCAGCAGCTCAACAGGGAACTATGGCTACACCTTC. The chain joins TRBV6-6 to TRBJ1-2; the D gene is possibly TRBD1 (6 bases). With 6 bases removed from V and 2 bases from J, the gap between germline ends came to 10 bases. CDR1 is MNHNY, CDR2 SVGAGI, per germline (reference sequence). The length of the CDR3 is 13 residues.

This rearrangement joins TRBV10-1 to TRBJ2-7; maybe TRBD1 (6 bases). Germline assignment: CDR1 WNHNN and CDR2 SYGVQD (reference sequence). This CDR3 is 13 amino acids long. Trimming shortened V by 3 bases and J by 6 bases, and 12 bases separated the two germline ends. CDR3 amino acids: CASSEQGWSEQYF. As DNA, the CDR3 is TGCGCCAGCAGTGAACAGGGTTGGAGCGAGCAGTACTTC.